What follows are 19 T cell receptor beta chains derived from one specimen sequenced in a study of blood T cell repertoires in COVID-19. TCRdb's copy holds only in-frame clones and misses some; the assay was immunoSEQ multiplex PCR. The table lists about 250,000 clones, 75% to 90% of them singletons. Sample: PBMCs or T cells enriched from blood (not recorded which). The receptors here all came from a middle-aged woman who had been exposed to COVID-19.

The chain combines TRBV4-3 with TRBJ2-7; a possible D gene is TRBD1 (6 bases). Germline CDR1 and CDR2: LGHNA and YSLEER. The CDR3 consists of 16 residues. V was pared by 0 bases and J by 1 base, with 13 bases between. The CDR3 DNA sequence: TGCGCCAGCAGCCAAGATGAGGTCGGACAGTCCTACGAGCAGTACTTC. As protein: CASSQDEVGQSYEQYF.

The chain employs TRBV6-5 and TRBJ1-2; D is ambiguous. Trimming removed 0 bases from V and 1 base from J, with 9 bases in between. CDR1 and CDR2 (germline): MNHEY, SVGAGI. CDR3 length: 15 amino acids. Here the CDR3 DNA reads TGTGCCAGCAGTTACTCGAGGGAGAGTAACTATGGCTACACCTTC. Translating it yields CASSYSRESNYGYTF.

The chain recombines TRBV7-9 with TRBJ1-1, with 8 nucleotides matching TRBD1. Trimming removed 5 bases from V and 3 bases from J; junction bases left unmatched: 11. CDR3 length: 16 residues. CDR1 and CDR2 (germline): SEHNR, FQNEAQ (reference sequence). The CDR3 DNA is TGTGCCAGCAGCCCGACAGGGGCCCGCACCGACACTGAAGCTTTCTTT. It translates to CASSPTGARTDTEAFF.

The V and J genes are TRBV13 and TRBJ1-1, with D unclear. The germline CDR1 and CDR2 sequences are PRHDT and FYEKMQ (reference sequence). The ends were cut back, 3 bases at V and 0 bases at J, with 5 bases in the middle. The CDR3 totals 13 residues. CDR3 nucleotides: TGTGCCAGCAGCTTCGTTTTGAACACTGAAGCTTTCTTT. As protein: CASSFVLNTEAFF.

The V call is TRBV2, the J call TRBJ2-7, with 10 bases identical to TRBD1. The CDR3 covers 14 residues. V shed 4 bases, J shed 2 bases, and the junction held 2 bases outside the gene matches. The germline CDR1 and CDR2 sequences are SNHLY and FYNNEI. The CDR3: CASSGQGAPYEQYV. CDR3 sequence (DNA): TGTGCCAGCAGTGGACAGGGGGCTCCCTACGAGCAGTACGTC.

There are a few counts of this clone. The J gene is TRBJ2-7, the V gene TRBV25-1; the D gene is possibly TRBD1 (5 bases). The CDR3 covers 16 residues. Germline lookup yields CDR1 MGHDK and CDR2 SYGVNS. The V end lost 4 bases, the J end lost 0 bases, and 16 bases lay between the germline ends. CDR3 region: CASSGQTGRSSYEQYF. CDR3 DNA sequence: TGTGCCAGCAGTGGTCAAACAGGTCGCAGCTCCTACGAGCAGTACTTC.

The rearrangement links TRBV6-2 or TRBV6-3 to TRBJ2-7, with a weak D call TRBD1 (5 bases). CDR1 and CDR2 (germline): MNHEY, SVGEGT. The CDR3 consists of 17 residues. Trimming took 4 bases from V and 0 from J, leaving 19 bases between them. CDR3 region: CASSSPQGLSSSYEQYF. The CDR3 bases are TGTGCCAGCAGTTCTCCGCAGGGTTTGTCCTCCTCCTACGAGCAGTACTTC.

The chain combines TRBV5-6 with TRBJ2-4, with 8 bases that match TRBD1. The V segment lost 6 bases and the J segment 8 bases; nucleotides outside the gene matches: 16. The germline V gene has CDR1 SGHDT and CDR2 YYEEEE. The CDR3 sequence is 16 residues long. CDR3 residues: CASTPSHLGQVDIQYF. In DNA, the CDR3 is TGTGCCAGCACCCCATCCCACCTGGGACAGGTTGACATTCAGTACTTC.

J is TRBJ2-4 and V is TRBV3-1 (or the pseudogene TRBV3-2); D is possibly TRBD2 (6 bases). In germline, CDR1 is LGHDT, CDR2 YNNKEL (reference sequence). The CDR3 sequence is 13 residues long. With 4 bases removed from V and 11 bases from J, the gap between germline ends came to 15 bases. The chain's CDR3 is CASSLGTAQLQYF. The CDR3 DNA follows: TGTGCCAGCAGCCTCGGGACTGCCCAACTTCAGTACTTC.

The chain combines TRBV10-3 with TRBJ2-1; D unresolved. The CDR3 is 14 residues long. Germline lookup yields CDR1 ENHRY and CDR2 SYGVKD. V lost 4 bases and J 7 bases, leaving 14 bases between the germline ends. The CDR3 DNA reads TGTGCCATCAGTGGACACTTATCACAGAATGAGCAGTTCTTC. Amino acids: CAISGHLSQNEQFF.

The chain couples TRBV4-3 to TRBJ2-1; D is unclear. V dropped 4 bases and J dropped 3 bases, with 13 bases sitting between them. This CDR3 spans 15 amino acids. CDR1 and CDR2 (germline): LGHNA, YSLEER. CDR3 coding DNA: TGCGCCAGCAGCCCCCGAATGGCAGGCTACAATGAGCAGTTCTTC. Translation: CASSPRMAGYNEQFF.

The chain employs TRBV7-2 and TRBJ1-2; D perhaps matches TRBD1 (6 bases). The V end lost 5 bases, the J end lost 6 bases, and 16 bases lay between the germline ends. In germline, CDR1 is SGHTA, CDR2 FQGNSA. This CDR3 region has 14 residues. The CDR3 protein is CASSIKKTGNGYTF. The CDR3 nucleotides read TGTGCCAGCAGCATTAAAAAAACAGGGAATGGCTACACCTTC.

The genes are TRBV2 and TRBJ2-3; possibly TRBD1 for D (6 bases). Between the trimmed V and J ends, which lost 3 bases and 0 bases, there was a span of 7 bases. The CDR3 runs 14 residues. Germline V gene sequence: CDR1 SNHLY, CDR2 FYNNEI. CDR3 bases: TGTGCCAGCAGTGAGGACAGAAGCACAGATACGCAGTATTTT. It codes for CASSEDRSTDTQYF. Combining the CDR3 with reference TRBV2 and TRBJ2-3 gives the whole variable domain EPEVTQTPSHQVTQMGQEVILRCVPISNHLYFYWYRQILGQKVEFLVSFYNNEISEKSEIFDDQFSVERPDGSNFTLKIRSTKLEDSAMYFCASSEDRSTDTQYFGPGTRLTVL.

The genes are TRBV4-1 and TRBJ2-4; possibly TRBD2 for D (5 bases). CDR1 MGHRA and CDR2 YSYEKL come from the germline V gene. This CDR3 has 17 residues. The V end was cut by 3 bases, the J end by 1 base, with 16 bases between. CDR3 bases: TGCGCCAGCAGCCATCGGGCGATTGTAGCGGCCAAAAACATTCAGTACTTC. This sequence encodes CASSHRAIVAAKNIQYF.

Concerning this clone: The junction differs from germline at one of its ends, possibly a read error. This chain connects TRBV5-1 to TRBJ2-5, with D possibly matching TRBD2 (6 bases). The CDR3 totals 14 residues. Germline V CDR1 and CDR2: SGHRS, YFSETQ. The CDR3 bases are TGTGCCAGCAGCGCCTCAGGGCGGGGAGAGACCCAGTACTTC. Protein: CASSASGRGETQYF.

This clone turned up a few times. This chain connects TRBV28 to TRBJ1-5, with TRBD1 as a possible D gene (6 bases). V was cut by 6 bases and J by 4 bases, with 10 bases left in between. The germline V gene encodes CDR1 MDHEN and CDR2 SYDVKM. The length of the CDR3 is 13 residues. The CDR3 region has the DNA TGTGCCAGCAGGGGGACAACTAATCAGCCCCAGCATTTT. This codes for CASRGTTNQPQHF. Full variable domain (rest looked up from reference TRBV28 and TRBJ1-5): DVKVTQSSRYLVKRTGEKVFLECVQDMDHENMFWYRQDPGLGLRLIYFSYDVKMKEKGDIPEGYSVSREKKERFSLILESASTNQTSMYLCASRGTTNQPQHFGDGTRLSIL.

The rearrangement joins TRBV6-1 to TRBJ2-3, with D possibly being TRBD1 (5 bases). V gave up 4 bases and J gave up 2 bases, with 22 bases separating them. Per the germline V gene, CDR1 is MNHNS and CDR2 is SASEGT. This CDR3 spans 18 amino acids. The CDR3, as DNA: TGTGCCAGCAGTGGGGCCAGGGCACTGATTACCTCCACAGATACGCAGTATTTT. Its translation is CASSGARALITSTDTQYF.

The chain carries TRBV19 and TRBJ1-1, with D possibly being TRBD1 (5 bases). V lost 8 bases and J lost 1, with 14 bases in between. Germline V gene sequence: CDR1 LNHDA, CDR2 SQIVND (reference sequence). This CDR3 is 14 amino acids long. The CDR3 loop reads CASGQEGWNTEAFF. The CDR3 nucleotides are TGTGCCAGTGGTCAGGAGGGGTGGAACACTGAAGCTTTCTTT.

Only one count was recorded for this clone. The rearrangement uses TRBV4-1 and TRBJ2-2; TRBD1 is a possible D gene (5 bases). Looked up from germline, CDR1 is MGHRA and CDR2 is YSYEKL. This CDR3 has 15 residues. V was clipped by 2 bases and J by 10 bases, with 17 bases between them. The CDR3 here is CASSQQGLPPAELFF. The DNA of the CDR3 is TGCGCCAGCAGCCAACAGGGTCTTCCCCCTGCGGAGCTGTTTTTT.